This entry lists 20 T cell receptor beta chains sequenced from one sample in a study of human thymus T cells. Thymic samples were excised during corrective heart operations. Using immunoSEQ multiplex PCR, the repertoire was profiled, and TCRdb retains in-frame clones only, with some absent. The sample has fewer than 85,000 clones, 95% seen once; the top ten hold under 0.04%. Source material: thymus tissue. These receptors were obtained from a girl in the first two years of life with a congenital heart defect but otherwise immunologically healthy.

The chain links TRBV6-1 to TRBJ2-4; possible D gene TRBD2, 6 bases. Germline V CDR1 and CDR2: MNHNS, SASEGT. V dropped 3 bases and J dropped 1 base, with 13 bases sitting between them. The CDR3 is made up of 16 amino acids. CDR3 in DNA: TGTGCCAGCAGTGAGGGAGAGGGAGGTGCCAAAAACATTCAGTACTTC. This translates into CASSEGEGGAKNIQYF.

Here the CDR3 DNA reads TGTGCTAGTGGTTCACCCACGATGGGGAAAAACGGGGAGCTGTTTTTT. Translated: CASGSPTMGKNGELFF. The V gene is TRBV12-5, the J gene TRBJ2-2, with D uncertain. V lost 4 bases and J lost 7, with 19 bases in between. CDR1 and CDR2 (germline): LGHNT, FRNRAP. The CDR3 loop spans 16 amino acids.

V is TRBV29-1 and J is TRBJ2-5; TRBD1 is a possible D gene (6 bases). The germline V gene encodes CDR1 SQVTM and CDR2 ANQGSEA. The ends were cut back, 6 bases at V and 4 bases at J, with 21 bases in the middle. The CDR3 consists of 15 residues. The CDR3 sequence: CSVGPKQGSRETQYF. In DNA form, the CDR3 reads TGCAGCGTCGGCCCAAAACAGGGATCCAGAGAGACCCAGTACTTC.

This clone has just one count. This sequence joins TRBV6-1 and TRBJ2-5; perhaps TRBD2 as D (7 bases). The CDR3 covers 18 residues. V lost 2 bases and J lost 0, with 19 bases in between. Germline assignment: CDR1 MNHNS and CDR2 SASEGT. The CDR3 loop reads CASSEFEVGGAHQETQYF. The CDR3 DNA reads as TGTGCCAGCAGTGAATTTGAAGTGGGGGGGGCACACCAAGAGACCCAGTACTTC.

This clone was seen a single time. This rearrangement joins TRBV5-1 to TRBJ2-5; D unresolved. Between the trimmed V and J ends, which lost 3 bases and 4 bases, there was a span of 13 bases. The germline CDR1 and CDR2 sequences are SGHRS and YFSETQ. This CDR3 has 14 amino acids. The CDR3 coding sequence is TGCGCCAGCAGCTATAGACTCAATACAGAGACCCAGTACTTC. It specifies CASSYRLNTETQYF.

CDR3 residues: CASTGGQGASQPQHF. CDR3 bases: TGTGCCAGCACCGGGGGACAGGGGGCGAGTCAGCCCCAGCATTTT. The rearrangement uses TRBV6-1 and TRBJ1-5; 12 bases match TRBD1. V shed 7 bases and J 6 bases; nucleotides not matched to a gene: 7. Germline V gene data show CDR1 as MNHNS and CDR2 as SASEGT. CDR3 length: 15 amino acids.

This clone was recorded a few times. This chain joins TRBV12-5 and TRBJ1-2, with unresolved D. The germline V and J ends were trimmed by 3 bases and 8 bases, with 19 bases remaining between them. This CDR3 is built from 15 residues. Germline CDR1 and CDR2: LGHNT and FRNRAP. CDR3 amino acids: CASGFEGAPRGGYTF. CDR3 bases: TGTGCTAGTGGTTTTGAGGGTGCCCCGAGAGGCGGCTACACCTTC.

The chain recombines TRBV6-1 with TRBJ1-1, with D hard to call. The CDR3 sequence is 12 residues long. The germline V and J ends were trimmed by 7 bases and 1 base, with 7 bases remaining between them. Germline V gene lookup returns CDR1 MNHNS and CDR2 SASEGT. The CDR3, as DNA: TGTGCCAGCATGGGTTGGAACACTGAAGCTTTCTTT. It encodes CASMGWNTEAFF.

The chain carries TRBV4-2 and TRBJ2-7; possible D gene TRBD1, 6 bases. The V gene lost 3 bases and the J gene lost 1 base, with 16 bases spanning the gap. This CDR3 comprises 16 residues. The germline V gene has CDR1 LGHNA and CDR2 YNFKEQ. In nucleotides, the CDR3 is TGTGCCAGCAGCCATCCCCCCCAGGGGCCTTCCTACGAGCAGTACTTC. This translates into CASSHPPQGPSYEQYF.

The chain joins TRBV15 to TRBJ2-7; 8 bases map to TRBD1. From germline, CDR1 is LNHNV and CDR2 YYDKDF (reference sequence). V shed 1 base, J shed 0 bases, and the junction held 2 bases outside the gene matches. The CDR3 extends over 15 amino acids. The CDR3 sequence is CATSRGTGSSYEQYF. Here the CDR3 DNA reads TGTGCCACCAGCAGAGGGACAGGGAGCTCCTACGAGCAGTACTTC.

DNA for the CDR3: TGTGCCAGCAGTTTATTTAGTGCGTACACCGGGGAGCTGTTTTTT. Amino acids: CASSLFSAYTGELFF. V and J are TRBV27 and TRBJ2-2; D is ambiguous. The CDR3 sequence is 15 residues long. V was shortened by 1 base and J by 3 bases, with 9 bases between the two germline ends. From germline, CDR1 is MNHEY and CDR2 SMNVEV (reference sequence).

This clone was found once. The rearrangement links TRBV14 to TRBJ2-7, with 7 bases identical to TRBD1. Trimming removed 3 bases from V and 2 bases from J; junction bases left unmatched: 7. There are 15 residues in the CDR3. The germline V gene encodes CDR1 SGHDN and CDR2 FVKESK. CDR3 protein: CASSHPRGSPYEQYF. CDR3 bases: TGTGCCAGCAGCCACCCCAGGGGGTCACCCTACGAGCAGTACTTC. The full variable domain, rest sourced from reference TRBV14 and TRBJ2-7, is EAGVTQFPSHSVIEKGQTVTLRCDPISGHDNLYWYRRVMGKEIKFLLHFVKESKQDESGMPNNRFLAERTGGTYSTLKVQPAELEDSGVYFCASSHPRGSPYEQYFGPGTRLTVT.

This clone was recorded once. CDR3 DNA: TGTGCCAGCAGCTTAGCCATGACTAGCGGGAGGGCCACTCTGGACGAGCAGTACTTC. Translated, it gives CASSLAMTSGRATLDEQYF. The chain is built from TRBV7-6 and TRBJ2-7; 14 nucleotides align to TRBD2. Germline CDR1 is SGHVS and CDR2 is FNYEAQ. This CDR3 region has 19 residues. The trim removed 0 bases at V and 5 bases at J, leaving 12 bases unmatched.

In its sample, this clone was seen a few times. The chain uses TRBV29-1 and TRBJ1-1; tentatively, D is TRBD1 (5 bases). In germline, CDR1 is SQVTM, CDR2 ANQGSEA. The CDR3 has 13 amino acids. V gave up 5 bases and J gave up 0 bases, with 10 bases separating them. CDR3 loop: CSVRRGVNTEAFF. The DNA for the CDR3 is TGCAGCGTTCGACGGGGCGTGAACACTGAAGCTTTCTTT.

This chain's CDR3 is CSARTERVYEQYF. The CDR3 DNA follows: TGCAGCGCCCGGACGGAAAGGGTCTACGAGCAGTACTTC. V gene TRBV29-1 combines with J gene TRBJ2-7; D unresolved. The CDR3 has 13 residues. Trimming pared 7 bases from V and 3 bases from J, leaving 16 bases between. Germline lookup yields CDR1 SQVTM and CDR2 ANQGSEA.

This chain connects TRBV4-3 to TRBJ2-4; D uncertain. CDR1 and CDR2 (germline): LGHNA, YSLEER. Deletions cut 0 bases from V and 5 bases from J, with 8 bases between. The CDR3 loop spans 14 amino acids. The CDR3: CASSQDYQENIQYF. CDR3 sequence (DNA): TGCGCCAGCAGCCAAGATTATCAGGAAAACATTCAGTACTTC.

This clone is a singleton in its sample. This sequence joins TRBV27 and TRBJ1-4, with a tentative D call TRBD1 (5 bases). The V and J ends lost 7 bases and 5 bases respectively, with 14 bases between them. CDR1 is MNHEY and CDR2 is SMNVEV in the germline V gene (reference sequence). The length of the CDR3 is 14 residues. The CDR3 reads CASNFAGGNEKLFF. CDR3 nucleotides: TGTGCCAGCAATTTCGCGGGGGGAAATGAAAAACTGTTTTTT.

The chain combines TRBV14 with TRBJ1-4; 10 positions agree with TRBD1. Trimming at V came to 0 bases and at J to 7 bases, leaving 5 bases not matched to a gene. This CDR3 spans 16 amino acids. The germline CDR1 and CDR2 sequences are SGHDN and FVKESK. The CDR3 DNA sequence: TGTGCCAGCAGCCAAGAAATGAGACAGGGGGCTGAAAAACTGTTTTTT. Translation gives CASSQEMRQGAEKLFF.

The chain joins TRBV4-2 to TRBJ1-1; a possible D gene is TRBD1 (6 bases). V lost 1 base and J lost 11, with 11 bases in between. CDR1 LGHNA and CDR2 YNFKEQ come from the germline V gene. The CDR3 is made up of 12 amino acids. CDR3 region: CASSQAGAQAFF. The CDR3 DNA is TGTGCCAGCAGCCAAGCGGGGGCTCAGGCTTTCTTT.

CDR3 coding DNA: TGTGCCAGCAGCTTAGGAGGGGCAGGACAGCCCCAGCATTTT. Encoded protein: CASSLGGAGQPQHF. The rearrangement uses TRBV13 and TRBJ1-5, with a possible D match to TRBD1 (5 bases). The germline V and J ends were trimmed by 0 bases and 7 bases, with 10 bases remaining between them. Germline lookup yields CDR1 PRHDT and CDR2 FYEKMQ (reference sequence). The CDR3 has 14 amino acids.